This entry is about one T cell receptor beta chain. The sample comes from a study of CD8 T cells in Susac syndrome. Study at large: Sequenced Susac syndrome patients included more than five with clinically active disease and about eight in remission.

Sequencing of TCR beta drew on CD8+ and CD4+ T cells from blood. Recently defined diagnostic criteria classed the Susac syndrome patients as definite or probable. cDNA came from around 0.5 to 1 ug RNA primed by random hexamers. Amplification of TCR beta CDR3 spanned 54 Vbeta and 13 Jbeta via immunoSEQ multiplex PCR. TCRdb used MiXCR to reprocess the immunoSEQ multiplex PCR reads, holding one entry per CDR3 protein. The repertoire has 80,000 or so distinct CDR3 sequences, approximately 94% of them found once; the top ten carry more than 0.5%. Germline CDR1 reads SGHRS; CDR2 reads YFSETQ. With V trimmed by 0 bases and J by 4 bases, 3 bases remained unmatched. CDR3 length equals 15 residues.

The sequence was obtained from a human donor with Susac syndrome. J is TRBJ2-1 and V is TRBV5-1; 8 nucleotides match TRBD1. Sequenced: CD4+ T cells from PBMCs. In nucleotides, the CDR3 is TGCGCCAGCAGCTTGGTTGGGACAGGATACAATGAGCAGTTCTTC. Encoded protein: CASSLVGTGYNEQFF.